The rows below give T cell receptor beta chains drawn from one sample of a study of control samples from healthy donors and cancer patients. Assay used: immunoSEQ multiplex PCR; TCRdb lists only in-frame clones, some missing. The sample lists roughly 89,000 clones, roughly nine tenths occurring once. The sample comprised blood. These receptors were taken from a man between 50 and 59 years old in good health. Both conserved end residues are part of each CDR3. Each record gives: CDR3 protein, V gene, J gene.

CDR3: CASSQWKGEGNSPLHF; V: TRBV3-1/TRBV3-2; J: TRBJ1-6
CDR3: CASSADRRREKLFF; V: TRBV7-2; J: TRBJ1-4
CDR3: CASSPGPRLGAFF; V: TRBV5-8; J: TRBJ1-1
CDR3: CASSNQIHGELFF; V: TRBV19; J: TRBJ2-2
CDR3: CSVEPGRTSYNEQFF; V: TRBV29-1; J: TRBJ2-1
CDR3: CASSFYTGGQNQPQHF; V: TRBV7-2; J: TRBJ1-5
CDR3: CASSYTQSSYEQYF; V: TRBV6-6; J: TRBJ2-7
CDR3: CASSVAGTEGNTIYF; V: TRBV9; J: TRBJ1-3
CDR3: CASSQEELKHTGELFF; V: TRBV3-1/TRBV3-2; J: TRBJ2-2
CDR3: CASSRNRREKLFF; V: TRBV3-1/TRBV3-2; J: TRBJ1-4
CDR3: CASSSDRNTEAFF; V: TRBV11-1; J: TRBJ1-1
CDR3: CASSPGQGSYGYTF; V: TRBV5-6; J: TRBJ1-2
CDR3: CATSRDRSSVGSTIYF; V: TRBV15; J: TRBJ1-3